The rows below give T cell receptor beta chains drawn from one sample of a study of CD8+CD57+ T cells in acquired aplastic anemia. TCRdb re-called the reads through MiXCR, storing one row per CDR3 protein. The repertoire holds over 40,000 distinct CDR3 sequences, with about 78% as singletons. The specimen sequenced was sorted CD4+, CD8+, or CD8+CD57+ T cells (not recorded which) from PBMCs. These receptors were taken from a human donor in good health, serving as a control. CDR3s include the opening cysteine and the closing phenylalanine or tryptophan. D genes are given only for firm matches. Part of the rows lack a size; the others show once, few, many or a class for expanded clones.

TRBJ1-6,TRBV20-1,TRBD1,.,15,CSAKTGGRENSPLHF,TGCAGTGCTAAGACAGGGGGCAGGGAGAATTCACCCCTCCACTTT
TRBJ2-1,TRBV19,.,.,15,CASSGPGLFRSEQFF,TGTGCCAGTAGCGGACCGGGACTCTTCCGTTCAGAGCAGTTCTTC
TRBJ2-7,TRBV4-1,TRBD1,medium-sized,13,CASSQWDSYEQYF,TGCGCCAGCAGCCAGTGGGACAGCTACGAGCAGTACTTC
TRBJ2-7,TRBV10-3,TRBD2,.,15,CAIGSPPTSGYEQYF,TGTGCCATCGGGAGCCCTCCGACTAGCGGCTACGAGCAGTACTTC
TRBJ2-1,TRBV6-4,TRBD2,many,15,CASSEVSGSEDEQFF,TGTGCCAGCAGTGAGGTTAGCGGGAGTGAAGATGAGCAGTTCTTC
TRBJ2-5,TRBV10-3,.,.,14,CAVSGAGQVGDQYF,TGTGCCGTCAGCGGAGCGGGCCAGGTCGGTGACCAGTACTTC
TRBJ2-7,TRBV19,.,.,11,CASSTTHEQYF,TGTGCCAGTAGTACGACCCACGAGCAGTACTTC
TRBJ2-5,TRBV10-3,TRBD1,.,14,CAISTGASQETQYF,TGTGCCATCAGTACAGGGGCGTCCCAGGAGACCCAGTACTTC
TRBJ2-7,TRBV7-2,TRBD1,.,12,CASSTGVYEQYF,TGTGCCAGCAGCACAGGGGTTTACGAGCAGTACTTC
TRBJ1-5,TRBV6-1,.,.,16,CASRPKGTASNQPQHF,TGTGCCAGCAGACCCAAAGGGACGGCGAGCAATCAGCCCCAGCATTTT
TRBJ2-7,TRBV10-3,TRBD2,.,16,CAISESSGRPSYEQYF,TGTGCCATCAGTGAGTCTAGCGGGAGACCTTCCTACGAGCAGTACTTC
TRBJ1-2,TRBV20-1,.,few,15,CSARDSKQENYGYTF,TGCAGTGCTAGGGATTCCAAACAGGAGAACTATGGCTACACCTTC
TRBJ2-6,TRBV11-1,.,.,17,CASSLTQGPSGANVLTF,TGTGCCAGCAGTCTAACACAGGGCCCCTCTGGGGCCAACGTCCTGACTTTC
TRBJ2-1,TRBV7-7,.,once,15,CASSLVQGSYNEQFF,TGTGCTAGCAGCTTAGTTCAGGGCTCCTACAATGAGCAGTTCTTC
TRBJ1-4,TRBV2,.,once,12,CASTLGDEKLFF,TGTGCCAGCACGTTAGGGGATGAAAAACTGTTTTTT
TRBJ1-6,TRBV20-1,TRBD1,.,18,CSASGGQGGFGYNSPLHF,TGCAGTGCTAGTGGCGGACAGGGTGGCTTTGGCTATAATTCACCCCTCCACTTT
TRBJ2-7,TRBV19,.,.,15,CASSIDAQPRYEQYF,TGTGCCAGTAGTATAGATGCGCAGCCTCGGTACGAGCAGTACTTC
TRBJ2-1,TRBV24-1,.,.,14,CATSEGQGMNEQFF,TGTGCCACCAGTGAGGGGCAGGGAATGAATGAGCAGTTCTTC
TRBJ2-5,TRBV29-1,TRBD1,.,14,CSVEDLQGVETQYF,TGCAGCGTTGAAGATCTACAGGGGGTAGAGACCCAGTACTTC
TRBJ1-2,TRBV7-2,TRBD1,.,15,CASSFNRGSGYGYTF,TGTGCCAGCAGCTTTAACAGGGGAAGTGGGTATGGCTACACCTTC
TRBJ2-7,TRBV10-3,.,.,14,CASSERDEAYEQYF,TGTGCCAGCAGTGAAAGGGATGAGGCCTACGAGCAGTACTTC
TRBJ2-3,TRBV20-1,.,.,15,CSAQGASGFTDTQCF,TGCAGTGCTCAGGGGGCTAGCGGCTTCACAGATACGCAGTGTTTT
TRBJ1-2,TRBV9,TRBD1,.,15,CASSGEGQGRYGYTF,TGTGCCAGCAGCGGCGAAGGACAGGGCCGCTATGGCTACACCTTC
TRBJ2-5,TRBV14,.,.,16,CASSPVGGRAQETQYF,TGTGCCAGCAGCCCGGTTGGGGGACGAGCGCAAGAGACCCAGTACTTC
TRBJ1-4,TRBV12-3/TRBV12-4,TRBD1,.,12,CASSLRDREMFF,TGTGCCAGCAGTTTACGGGACAGGGAAATGTTTTTT
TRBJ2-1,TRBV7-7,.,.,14,CASSLSSRGDEQFF,TGTGCTAGCAGCTTATCGAGTAGGGGGGATGAGCAGTTCTTC
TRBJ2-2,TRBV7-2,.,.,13,CASSSFRTGELFF,TGTGCCAGCAGCTCGTTTCGAACCGGGGAGCTGTTTTTT
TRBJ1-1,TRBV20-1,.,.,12,CSAEQENTEAFF,TGCAGTGCCGAACAGGAGAACACTGAAGCTTTCTTT
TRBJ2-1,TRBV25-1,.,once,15,CASSDRTTVGDEQFF,TGTGCCAGCAGTGACAGGACTACCGTTGGTGACGAGCAGTTCTTC
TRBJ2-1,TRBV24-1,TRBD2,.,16,CATSVGTSGGGNEQFF,TGTGCCACCAGTGTAGGGACTAGCGGGGGGGGCAATGAGCAGTTCTTC
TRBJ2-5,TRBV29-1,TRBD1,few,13,CSVPTGGEETQYF,TGCAGCGTGCCGACAGGGGGTGAAGAGACCCAGTACTTC
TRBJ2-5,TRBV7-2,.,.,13,CASSLGGERTQYF,TGTGCCAGCAGCTTAGGGGGTGAAAGGACCCAGTACTTC
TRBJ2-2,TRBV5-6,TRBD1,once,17,CASSLGSGGARTGELFF,TGTGCCAGCAGCTTGGGGTCAGGGGGCGCAAGGACCGGGGAGCTGTTTTTT
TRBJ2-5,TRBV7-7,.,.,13,CASSFRGSETQYF,TGTGCCAGCAGCTTTAGGGGGAGCGAGACCCAGTACTTC
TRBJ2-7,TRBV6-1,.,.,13,CASSQIQGYEQYF,TGTGCCAGCAGTCAAATACAGGGATACGAGCAGTACTTC
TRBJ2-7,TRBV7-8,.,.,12,CASSYRPYEQYF,TGTGCCAGCAGCTACCGCCCCTACGAGCAGTACTTC
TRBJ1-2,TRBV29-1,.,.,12,CSVGDGDYGYTF,TGCAGCGTGGGAGACGGAGACTATGGCTACACCTTC
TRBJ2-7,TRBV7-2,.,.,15,CASSSKTGTAYEQYF,TGTGCCAGCAGCAGCAAAACCGGGACGGCCTACGAGCAGTACTTC
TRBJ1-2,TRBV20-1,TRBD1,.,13,CSATDRGNYGYTF,TGCAGTGCTACGGACAGGGGTAACTATGGCTACACCTTC
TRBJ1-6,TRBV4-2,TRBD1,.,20,CASSPEIPGQGTSYNSPLHF,TGTGCCAGCAGCCCCGAAATACCGGGACAGGGGACCTCCTATAATTCACCCCTCCACTTT
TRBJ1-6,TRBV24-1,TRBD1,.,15,CATSDFDRGPSPLHF,TGTGCCACCAGTGATTTCGACAGGGGGCCTTCACCCCTCCACTTT
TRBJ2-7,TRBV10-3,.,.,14,CAISESGQTYEQYF,TGTGCCATCAGTGAGTCAGGACAGACCTACGAGCAGTACTTC
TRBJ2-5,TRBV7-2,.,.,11,CASSFKETQYF,TGTGCCAGCAGCTTTAAGGAGACCCAGTACTTC
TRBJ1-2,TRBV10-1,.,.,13,CASSEGVVYGYTF,TGCGCCAGCAGTGAGGGGGTCGTCTATGGCTACACCTTC
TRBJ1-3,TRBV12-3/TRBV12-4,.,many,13,CASNRDGGNTIYF,TGTGCCAGCAACCGGGACGGTGGAAACACCATATATTTT
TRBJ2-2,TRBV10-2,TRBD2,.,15,CASSDPGLSTGELFF,TGCGCCAGCAGTGACCCGGGACTATCCACCGGGGAGCTGTTTTTT
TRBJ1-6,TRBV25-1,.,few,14,CASSVHRPYSPLHF,TGTGCCAGCAGTGTCCATCGTCCCTATTCACCCCTCCACTTT
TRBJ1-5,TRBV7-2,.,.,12,CVSSTNNQPQHF,TGTGTCAGCAGCACGAACAATCAGCCCCAGCATTTT
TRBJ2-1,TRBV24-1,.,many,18,CATSDPSRTKLCYNEQFF,TGTGCCACCAGTGACCCCTCTCGGACGAAGCTTTGCTACAATGAGCAGTTCTTC
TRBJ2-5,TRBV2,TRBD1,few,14,CASSRDRGPETQYF,TGTGCCAGCAGTCGGGACAGGGGACCGGAGACCCAGTACTTC
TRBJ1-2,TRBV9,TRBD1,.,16,CASSGIGGGTGVGYTF,TGTGCCAGCAGCGGCATAGGGGGAGGGACAGGGGTTGGCTACACCTTC
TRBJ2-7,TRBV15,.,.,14,CATSRDRGAREQYF,TGTGCCACCAGCAGAGATAGGGGGGCACGCGAGCAGTACTTC
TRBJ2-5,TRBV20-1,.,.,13,CSARHSFQETQYF,TGCAGTGCTAGACACAGCTTCCAAGAGACCCAGTACTTC
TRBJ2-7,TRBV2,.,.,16,CASSEEDSSNSYEQYF,TGTGCCAGCAGTGAGGAGGACAGTTCCAACTCCTACGAGCAGTACTTC
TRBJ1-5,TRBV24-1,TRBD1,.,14,CATSAGTGNQPQHF,TGTGCCACCAGTGCGGGGACAGGCAATCAGCCCCAGCATTTT
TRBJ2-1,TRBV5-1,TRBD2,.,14,CASSLALAENEQFF,TGCGCCAGCAGCTTGGCACTAGCGGAAAATGAGCAGTTCTTC
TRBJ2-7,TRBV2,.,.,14,CASESTGLHYEQYF,TGTGCCAGCGAAAGTACAGGACTGCACTACGAGCAGTACTTC